These 21 T cell receptor beta chains were all obtained from the same sample, sequenced in a study of early T cells in non-severe SARS-CoV-2 infection. TCRdb ran MiXCR on the 5' RACE reads and lists one entry per CDR3 protein. The sample has approximately 15,000 distinct CDR3 sequences, around 5.8% seen once. The specimen comprised whole blood, sampled at baseline. The receptor source for this set is an adult who was a healthcare worker with PCR-confirmed SARS-CoV-2 infection or an uninfected control (not recorded which).

The chain carries TRBV5-4 and TRBJ2-5; D gene unclear. The V gene's germline CDR1 is SGHNT and CDR2 YYREEE (reference sequence). Trimming shortened V by 4 bases and J by 3 bases, and 13 bases separated the two germline ends. The CDR3 covers 14 residues. The CDR3 here is CASSPPGLEETQYF. DNA for the CDR3: TGTGCCAGCAGCCCCCCCGGCCTCGAAGAGACCCAGTACTTC.

This clonotype was counted between two and nine times. The V and J genes are TRBV6-6 and TRBJ1-2; D gene uncertain. The CDR3 runs to 15 residues. V dropped 0 bases and J dropped 1 base, with 9 bases sitting between them. Germline CDR1 MNHNY, CDR2 SVGAGI (reference sequence). The CDR3 DNA follows: TGTGCCAGCAGTTACTCGATTTCGGGTAACTATGGCTACACCTTC. Protein product: CASSYSISGNYGYTF.

In its sample, this clonotype was seen many times. The chain combines TRBV4-3 with TRBJ1-6; D unresolved. This CDR3 has 15 residues. Trimming took 3 bases from V and 7 from J, leaving 13 bases between them. CDR1 and CDR2 (germline): LGHNA, YSLEER. In DNA, the CDR3 is TGCGCCAGCAGCCAGGCTTGGGCGGGGAATTCACCCCTCCACTTT. Its protein product is CASSQAWAGNSPLHF.

The sample holds many counts of this clonotype. The V and J genes are TRBV5-1 and TRBJ2-7; TRBD1 is a possible D gene (6 bases). This CDR3 has 15 residues. Trimming removed 2 bases at V and 2 bases at J, with 14 bases between. CDR1 SGHRS and CDR2 YFSETQ come from the germline V gene. CDR3 coding DNA: TGCGCCAGCAGCTTAAGACAGGAATTTCCCTACGAGCAGTACTTC. It yields the protein CASSLRQEFPYEQYF.

This clonotype was picked up many times. The chain couples TRBV2 to TRBJ1-2; no reliable D call. This CDR3 spans 14 amino acids. Germline V gives CDR1 SNHLY, CDR2 FYNNEI. V was trimmed by 1 base and J by 4 bases, leaving 10 bases between them. CDR3 amino acids: CASSEDWTGYGYTF. The CDR3 coding sequence is TGTGCCAGCAGTGAAGATTGGACCGGCTATGGCTACACCTTC. The full variable domain, in which reference TRBV2 and TRBJ1-2 provide the parts outside the CDR3, is EPEVTQTPSHQVTQMGQEVILRCVPISNHLYFYWYRQILGQKVEFLVSFYNNEISEKSEIFDDQFSVERPDGSNFTLKIRSTKLEDSAMYFCASSEDWTGYGYTFGSGTRLTVV.

This clonotype occurred many times. This chain links TRBV12-3 or TRBV12-4 with TRBJ1-2, with D possibly TRBD1 on 6 matching bases. Trimming shortened V by 7 bases and J by 3 bases, and 12 bases separated the two germline ends. The CDR3 length is 13 residues. CDR3 sequence (DNA): TGTGCCAGCACCTCTAACAGGGACTATGGCTACACCTTC. It specifies CASTSNRDYGYTF.

This clonotype was observed at least ten times. The chain carries TRBV7-6 and TRBJ1-1; weak D call: TRBD1 (5 bases). The germline gives CDR1 SGHVS, CDR2 FNYEAQ. The germline V and J ends were trimmed by 0 bases and 10 bases, with 9 bases remaining between them. The CDR3 extends over 12 amino acids. The chain's CDR3 is CASSLASGGAFF. Written as DNA, the CDR3 is TGTGCCAGCAGCTTAGCTTCGGGGGGAGCTTTCTTT.

At least ten counts were recorded for this clonotype. The V gene is TRBV29-1, the J gene TRBJ2-4; tentatively, D is TRBD1 (6 bases). With 4 bases removed from V and 5 bases from J, the gap between germline ends came to 15 bases. Germline assignment: CDR1 SQVTM and CDR2 ANQGSEA. The CDR3 runs to 14 residues. The CDR3 DNA follows: TGCAGCGTTGCTCTCAGGGGTTTCGAAAACATTCAGTACTTC. The encoded protein is CSVALRGFENIQYF.

This clonotype was picked up many times. J is TRBJ2-7 and V is TRBV11-3; D possibly corresponds to TRBD2 (5 bases). Looked up from germline, CDR1 is SGHNT and CDR2 is YENEEA. The CDR3 loop spans 12 amino acids. Trimming removed 5 bases from V and 6 bases from J, with 11 bases in between. CDR3 residues: CASSLDSTEQYF. The CDR3 bases are TGTGCCAGCAGCCTGGACTCGACCGAGCAGTACTTC.

The table lists this clonotype with many counts. This chain joins TRBV6-2 or TRBV6-3 and TRBJ2-7; TRBD2 might be the D (5 bases). Trimming cost V 6 bases and J 4 bases, with 10 bases left between them. This CDR3 comprises 12 residues. CDR1 MNHEY and CDR2 SVGEGT come from the germline V gene. This CDR3 is CASSGGRYEQYF. CDR3 coding DNA: TGTGCCAGCAGCGGAGGAAGGTACGAGCAGTACTTC.

About this clonotype: A clone one base away is much larger, so this may be a read error. The DNA for the CDR3 is TGTGCCAGCAGCCGACAGATTTCCACAGATACGGAGTATTTT. It yields the protein CASSRQISTDTEYF. V is TRBV6-2 or TRBV6-3 and J is TRBJ2-3; D is perhaps TRBD1 (5 bases). CDR1 is MNHEY, CDR2 SVGEGT, per germline. The CDR3 runs to 14 residues.

This clonotype was seen at least ten times. V usage is TRBV5-5 and J usage is TRBJ1-1; possible D gene TRBD1, 5 bases. This CDR3 has 16 residues. The V and J ends lost 0 bases and 3 bases respectively, with 15 bases between them. The germline V gene has CDR1 SGHKS and CDR2 YYEKEE (reference sequence). The DNA of the CDR3 is TGTGCCAGCAGCTTGGCCGTTGGGTCGGGGGACACTGAAGCTTTCTTT. Protein sequence: CASSLAVGSGDTEAFF.

This clonotype rates as medium-sized. The rearrangement joins TRBV6-1 to TRBJ1-1; D is possibly TRBD1 (6 bases). CDR3 size: 14 residues. CDR1 is MNHNS and CDR2 is SASEGT in the germline V gene. The germline V and J ends were trimmed by 2 bases and 5 bases, with 12 bases remaining between them. DNA of the CDR3: TGTGCCAGCAGTGAAAGGCAGGGGCATACTGAAGCTTTCTTT. This sequence encodes CASSERQGHTEAFF.

The J gene is TRBJ2-7, the V gene TRBV27; 7 nucleotides align to TRBD1. V was clipped by 5 bases and J by 0 bases; unmatched bases: 13. From germline, CDR1 is MNHEY and CDR2 SMNVEV (reference sequence). This CDR3 spans 17 amino acids. The CDR3, as DNA: TGTGCCAGCAGTCCGAACCGACAGGGCCTTCCCTCCTACGAGCAGTACTTC. This codes for CASSPNRQGLPSYEQYF.

This clonotype qualifies as medium-sized. V gene TRBV29-1 combines with J gene TRBJ1-5; D not certain. The CDR3 totals 14 residues. V was shortened by 7 bases and J by 0 bases, with 13 bases between the two germline ends. Germline V gene sequence: CDR1 SQVTM, CDR2 ANQGSEA. The CDR3 here is CSGCQNDSNQPQHF. CDR3 nucleotide sequence: TGCAGCGGGTGTCAGAATGATAGCAATCAGCCCCAGCATTTT.

Many counts were recorded for this clonotype. The V call is TRBV11-1, the J call TRBJ2-3; D not certain. From germline, CDR1 is SGHAT and CDR2 FQDESV (reference sequence). Trimming took off 3 bases at V and 5 bases at J, with 6 bases between the two ends. The CDR3 totals 12 residues. The CDR3 reads CASSFAIDTQYF. For the CDR3, the DNA is TGTGCCAGCAGCTTTGCCATAGATACGCAGTATTTT.

This clonotype appeared a few times. The CDR3 here is CASSPGGSTEAFF. CDR3 DNA sequence: TGTGCCAGCAGCCCCGGTGGGAGCACTGAAGCTTTCTTT. J is TRBJ1-1 and V is TRBV7-6; D is unclear. Trimming stripped 5 bases from V and 4 bases from J, with 11 bases between. Germline CDR1 is SGHVS and CDR2 is FNYEAQ. The CDR3 totals 13 residues.

This clonotype was recorded many times. The chain recombines TRBV25-1 with TRBJ2-3; TRBD1 is a possible D gene (6 bases). Deletions cut 4 bases from V and 4 bases from J, with 12 bases between. This CDR3 comprises 14 residues. CDR1 is MGHDK, CDR2 SYGVNS, per germline. CDR3 in amino acids: CASSVNSGADTQYF. CDR3 coding DNA: TGTGCCAGCAGTGTAAACTCAGGGGCAGATACGCAGTATTTT.

Many counts were recorded for this clonotype. The J gene is TRBJ1-1, the V gene TRBV10-3; TRBD1 is a possible D gene (5 bases). With 1 base removed from V and 1 base from J, the gap between germline ends came to 10 bases. There are 15 residues in the CDR3. Germline values: CDR1 ENHRY, CDR2 SYGVKD. CDR3 sequence (DNA): TGTGCCATCAGTGAGTTTGGGGGGGAGAACACTGAAGCTTTCTTT. This codes for CAISEFGGENTEAFF.

There are many counts of this clonotype. The rearrangement links TRBV20-1 to TRBJ2-5; D is unresolved. The CDR3 is 12 amino acids. Trimming pared 7 bases from V and 5 bases from J, leaving 14 bases between. Germline V lookup: CDR1 DFQATT, CDR2 SNEGSKA (reference sequence). CDR3 loop: CSGYFVRETQYF. CDR3 nucleotides: TGCAGTGGTTATTTCGTACGGGAGACCCAGTACTTC.

This clonotype was counted at least ten times. This chain joins TRBV12-3 or TRBV12-4 and TRBJ2-5; D remains ambiguous. This CDR3 is built from 12 residues. The V end was cut by 5 bases, the J end by 5 bases, with 9 bases between. The CDR3 sequence: CASSLKVETQYF. CDR3 coding DNA: TGTGCCAGCAGTCTTAAGGTGGAGACCCAGTACTTC.